This T cell receptor beta chain was identified during a study of blood T cell repertoires in COVID-19. Assay: immunoSEQ multiplex PCR; the TCRdb copy retains only in-frame clones and omits some. The sample has some 120,000 clones; around 85% are singletons. The CDR3 runs 12 residues. The V gene end was trimmed by 8 bases and the J gene end by 3 bases; junction bases not matched to a gene: 2. The germline V gene has CDR1 MGHDK and CDR2 SYGVNS. This TCR came from a woman between 50 and 59 years old with acute or convalescent COVID-19. V usage is TRBV25-1 and J usage is TRBJ1-1; the match to TRBD1 covers 8 bases. The sequencing sample was made of peripheral blood. As DNA, the CDR3 is TGTGCCAGCGGACAGGGTTACACTGAAGCTTTCTTT. It translates to CASGQGYTEAFF.